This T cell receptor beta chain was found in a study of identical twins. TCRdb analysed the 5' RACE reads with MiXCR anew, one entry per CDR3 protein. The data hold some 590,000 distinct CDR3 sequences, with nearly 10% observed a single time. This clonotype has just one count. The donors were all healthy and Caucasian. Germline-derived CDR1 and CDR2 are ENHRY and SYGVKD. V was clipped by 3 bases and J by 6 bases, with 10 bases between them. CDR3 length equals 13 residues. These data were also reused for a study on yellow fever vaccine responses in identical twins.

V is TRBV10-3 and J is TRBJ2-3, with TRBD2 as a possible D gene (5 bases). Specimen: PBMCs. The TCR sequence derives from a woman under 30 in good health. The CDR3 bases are TGTGCCATCAGTGACGGGGAGTCGGATACGCAGTATTTT. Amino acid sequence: CAISDGESDTQYF.